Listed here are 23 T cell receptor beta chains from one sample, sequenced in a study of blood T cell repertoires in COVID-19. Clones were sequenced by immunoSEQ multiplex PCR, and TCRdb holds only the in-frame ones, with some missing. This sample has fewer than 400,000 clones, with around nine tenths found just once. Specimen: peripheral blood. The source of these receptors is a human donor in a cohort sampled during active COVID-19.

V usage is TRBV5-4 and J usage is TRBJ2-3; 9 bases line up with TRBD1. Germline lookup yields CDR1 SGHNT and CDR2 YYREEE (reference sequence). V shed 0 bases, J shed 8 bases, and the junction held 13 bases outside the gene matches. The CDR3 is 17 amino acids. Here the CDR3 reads CASSLAGTGLVGRTQYF. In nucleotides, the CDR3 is TGTGCCAGCAGCTTGGCCGGGACAGGGTTAGTAGGGCGTACGCAGTATTTT.

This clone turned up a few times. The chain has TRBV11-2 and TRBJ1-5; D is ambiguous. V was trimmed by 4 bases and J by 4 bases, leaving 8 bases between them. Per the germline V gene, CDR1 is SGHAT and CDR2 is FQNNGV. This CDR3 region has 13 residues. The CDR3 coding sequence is TGTGCCAGCAGCTCGACTCAAAATCAGCCCCAGCATTTT. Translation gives CASSSTQNQPQHF.

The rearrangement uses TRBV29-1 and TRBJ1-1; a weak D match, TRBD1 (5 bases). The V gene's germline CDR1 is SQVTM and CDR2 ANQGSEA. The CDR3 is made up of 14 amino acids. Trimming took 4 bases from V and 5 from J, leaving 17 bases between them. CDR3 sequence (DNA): TGCAGCGTTGGTGGACACCAGGGCGAGACTGAAGCTTTCTTT. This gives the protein CSVGGHQGETEAFF.

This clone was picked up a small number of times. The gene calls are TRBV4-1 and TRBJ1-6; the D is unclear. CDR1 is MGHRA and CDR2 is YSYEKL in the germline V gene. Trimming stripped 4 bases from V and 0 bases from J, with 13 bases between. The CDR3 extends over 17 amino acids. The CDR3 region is CASSRQTGSSYNSPLHF. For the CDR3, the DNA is TGCGCCAGCAGCCGACAAACCGGGAGCTCCTATAATTCACCCCTCCACTTT.

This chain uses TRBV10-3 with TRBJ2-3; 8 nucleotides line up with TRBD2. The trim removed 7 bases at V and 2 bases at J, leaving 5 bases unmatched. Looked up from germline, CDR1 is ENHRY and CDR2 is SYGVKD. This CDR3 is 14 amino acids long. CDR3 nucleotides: TGTGCCATCAATACGGGAGGGTCCACAGATACGCAGTATTTT. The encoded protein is CAINTGGSTDTQYF.

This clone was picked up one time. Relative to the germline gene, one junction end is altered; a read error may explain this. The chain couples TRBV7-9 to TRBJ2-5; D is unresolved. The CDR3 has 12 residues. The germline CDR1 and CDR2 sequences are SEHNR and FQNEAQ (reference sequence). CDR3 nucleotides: TGTGCCAGCAGCATATATGGAGAGGCCCAGTACTTC. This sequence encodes CASSIYGEAQYF. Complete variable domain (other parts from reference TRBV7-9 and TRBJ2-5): DTGVSQNPRHKITKRGQNVTFRCDPISEHNRLYWYRQTLGQGPEFLTYFQNEAQLEKSRLLSDRFSAERPKGSFSTLEIQRTEQGDSAMYLCASSIYGEAQYFGPGTRLLVL.

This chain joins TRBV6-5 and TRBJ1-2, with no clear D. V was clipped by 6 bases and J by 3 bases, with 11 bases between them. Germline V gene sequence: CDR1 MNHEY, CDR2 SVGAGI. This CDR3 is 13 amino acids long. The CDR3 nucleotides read TGTGCCAGCAGGCCGGATGAGGACTATGGCTACACCTTC. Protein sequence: CASRPDEDYGYTF.

The CDR3 spells CASSFDGHPTGTQYF. The CDR3 DNA follows: TGTGCCAGCAGTTTCGACGGACACCCGACCGGGACCCAGTACTTC. The rearrangement joins TRBV28 to TRBJ2-5, with D tentatively TRBD1 (5 bases). V was shortened by 3 bases and J by 7 bases, with 18 bases between the two germline ends. The CDR3 spans 15 residues. Germline CDR1 reads MDHEN; CDR2 reads SYDVKM. Full variable domain (rest looked up from reference TRBV28 and TRBJ2-5): DVKVTQSSRYLVKRTGEKVFLECVQDMDHENMFWYRQDPGLGLRLIYFSYDVKMKEKGDIPEGYSVSREKKERFSLILESASTNQTSMYLCASSFDGHPTGTQYFGPGTRLLVL.

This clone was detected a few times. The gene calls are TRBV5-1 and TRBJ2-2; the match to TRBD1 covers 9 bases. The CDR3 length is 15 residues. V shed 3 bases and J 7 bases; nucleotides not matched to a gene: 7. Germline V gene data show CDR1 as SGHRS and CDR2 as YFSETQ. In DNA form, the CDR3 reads TGCGCCAGCAGCTCCGGACAGGGGAGGGGCGGGGAGCTGTTTTTT. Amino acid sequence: CASSSGQGRGGELFF.

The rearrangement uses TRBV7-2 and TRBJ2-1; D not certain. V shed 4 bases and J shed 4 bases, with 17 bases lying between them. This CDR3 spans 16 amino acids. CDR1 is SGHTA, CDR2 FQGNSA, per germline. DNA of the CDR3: TGTGCCAGCAGCTCGTCTTCTCTCTTCGGGTACAATGAGCAGTTCTTC. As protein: CASSSSSLFGYNEQFF.

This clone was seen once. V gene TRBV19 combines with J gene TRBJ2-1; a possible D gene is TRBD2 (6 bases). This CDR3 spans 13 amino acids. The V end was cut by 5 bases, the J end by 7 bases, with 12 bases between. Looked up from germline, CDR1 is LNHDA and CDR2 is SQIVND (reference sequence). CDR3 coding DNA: TGTGCCAGTAGTGGCCATCGGGGGAATGAGCAGTTCTTC. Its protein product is CASSGHRGNEQFF.

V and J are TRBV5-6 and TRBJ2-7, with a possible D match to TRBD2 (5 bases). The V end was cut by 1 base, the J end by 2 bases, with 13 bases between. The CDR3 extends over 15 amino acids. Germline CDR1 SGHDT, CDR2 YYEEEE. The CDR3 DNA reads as TGTGCCAGCAGCTTGTCACCACTAGGTACCTACGAGCAGTACTTC. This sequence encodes CASSLSPLGTYEQYF.

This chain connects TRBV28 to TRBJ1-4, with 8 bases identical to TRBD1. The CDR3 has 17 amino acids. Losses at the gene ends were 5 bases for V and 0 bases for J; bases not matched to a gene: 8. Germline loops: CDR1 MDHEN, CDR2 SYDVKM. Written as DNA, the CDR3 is TGTGCCAGCAGTCCCGGGACAGGCAGAGCAACTAATGAAAAACTGTTTTTT. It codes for CASSPGTGRATNEKLFF.

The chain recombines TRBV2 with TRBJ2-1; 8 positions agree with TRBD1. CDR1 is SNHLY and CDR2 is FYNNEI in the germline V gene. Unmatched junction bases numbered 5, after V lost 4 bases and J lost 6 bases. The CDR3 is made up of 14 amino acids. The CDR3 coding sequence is TGTGCCAGCAGTGTGGCGACAGGGGCCAATGAGCAGTTCTTC. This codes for CASSVATGANEQFF.

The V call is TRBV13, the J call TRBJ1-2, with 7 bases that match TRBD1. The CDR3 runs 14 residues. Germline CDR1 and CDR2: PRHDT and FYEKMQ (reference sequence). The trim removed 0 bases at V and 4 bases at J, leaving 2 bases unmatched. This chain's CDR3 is CASSLGTGLYGYTF. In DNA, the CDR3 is TGTGCCAGCAGCTTAGGGACAGGGCTCTATGGCTACACCTTC. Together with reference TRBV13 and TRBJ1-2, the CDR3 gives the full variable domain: AAGVIQSPRHLIKEKRETATLKCYPIPRHDTVYWYQQGPGQDPQFLISFYEKMQSDKGSIPDRFSAQQFSDYHSELNMSSLELGDSALYFCASSLGTGLYGYTFGSGTRLTVV.

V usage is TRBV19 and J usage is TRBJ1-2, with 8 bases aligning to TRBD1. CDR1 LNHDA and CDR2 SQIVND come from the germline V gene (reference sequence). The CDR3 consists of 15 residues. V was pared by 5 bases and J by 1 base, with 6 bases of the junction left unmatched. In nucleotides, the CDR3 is TGTGCCAGTAGTCAACCAGGGGGCCGTAACTATGGCTACACCTTC. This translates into CASSQPGGRNYGYTF.

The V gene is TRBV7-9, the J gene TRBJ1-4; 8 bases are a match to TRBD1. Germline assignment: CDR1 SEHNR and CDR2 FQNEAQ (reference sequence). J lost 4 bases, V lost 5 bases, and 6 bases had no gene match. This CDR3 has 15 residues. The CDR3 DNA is TGTGCCAGCAGCCCAACGACAGGGGATAATGAAAAACTGTTTTTT. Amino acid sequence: CASSPTTGDNEKLFF.

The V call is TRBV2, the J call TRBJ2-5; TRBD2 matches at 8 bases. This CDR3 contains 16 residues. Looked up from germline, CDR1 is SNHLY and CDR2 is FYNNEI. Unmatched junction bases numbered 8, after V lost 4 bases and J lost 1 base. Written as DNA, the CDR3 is TGTGCCAGCAGTGGTCAGGCGGGGGGTATCCAAGAGACCCAGTACTTC. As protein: CASSGQAGGIQETQYF.

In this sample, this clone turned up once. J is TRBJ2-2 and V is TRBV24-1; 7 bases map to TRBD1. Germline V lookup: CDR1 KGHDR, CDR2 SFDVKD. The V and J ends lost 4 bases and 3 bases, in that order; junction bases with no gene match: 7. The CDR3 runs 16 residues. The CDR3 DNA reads TGTGCCACCAGTGAAGGAACAGGGGTCGACACCGGGGAGCTGTTTTTT. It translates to CATSEGTGVDTGELFF.

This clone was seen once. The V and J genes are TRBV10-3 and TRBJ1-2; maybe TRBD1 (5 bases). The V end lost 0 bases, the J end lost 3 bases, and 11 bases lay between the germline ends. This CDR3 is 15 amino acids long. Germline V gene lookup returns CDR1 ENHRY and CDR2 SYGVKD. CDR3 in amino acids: CAISESDGGDYGYTF. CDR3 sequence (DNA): TGTGCCATCAGTGAGTCTGACGGGGGAGACTATGGCTACACCTTC.

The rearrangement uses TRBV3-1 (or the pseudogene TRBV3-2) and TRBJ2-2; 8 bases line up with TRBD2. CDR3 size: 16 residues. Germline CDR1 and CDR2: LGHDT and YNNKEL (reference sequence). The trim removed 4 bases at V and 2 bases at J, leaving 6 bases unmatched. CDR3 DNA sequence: TGTGCCAGCAGCCCGAGACTAGCGCCAAACACCGGGGAGCTGTTTTTT. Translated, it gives CASSPRLAPNTGELFF.

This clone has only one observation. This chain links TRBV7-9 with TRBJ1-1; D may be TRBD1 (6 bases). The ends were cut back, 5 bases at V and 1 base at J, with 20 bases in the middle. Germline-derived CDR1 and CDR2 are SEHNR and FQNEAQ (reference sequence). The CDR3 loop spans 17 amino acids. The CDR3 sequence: CASSHSRGSGANTEAFF. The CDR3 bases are TGTGCCAGCAGCCATTCGAGGGGGTCAGGTGCGAACACTGAAGCTTTCTTT.

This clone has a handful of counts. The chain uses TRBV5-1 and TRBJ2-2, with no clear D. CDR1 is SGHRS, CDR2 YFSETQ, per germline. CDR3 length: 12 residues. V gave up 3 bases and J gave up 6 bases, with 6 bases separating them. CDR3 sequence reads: CASSYGAGELFF. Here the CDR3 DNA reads TGCGCCAGCAGCTATGGAGCCGGGGAGCTGTTTTTT. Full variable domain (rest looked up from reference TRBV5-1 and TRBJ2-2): KAGVTQTPRYLIKTRGQQVTLSCSPISGHRSVSWYQQTPGQGLQFLFEYFSETQRNKGNFPGRFSGRQFSNSRSEMNVSTLELGDSALYLCASSYGAGELFFGEGSRLTVL.